This T cell receptor beta chain came from a study of T-cell reconstitution after alpha-beta-depleted transplantation in children. The study, taken as a whole, reports: Where some patients showed high TCRbeta diversity at day 60, it came from recipient T cells and thymic progenitors that had survived. Several hundred expanded graft clones reportedly supplied alpha-beta T cells about two months after transplant. Newly produced T cells mostly provided counts and TCRbeta diversity after one year, as hyperexpanded clones declined.

During its preparation, the TCRbeta library received unique molecular identifiers. MiXCR was run by TCRdb on the PCR reads, yielding one entry per CDR3 protein. The sample shows 180,000 or so distinct CDR3 sequences, just under 6.5% of them seen only once. This CDR3 comprises 17 residues. The ends lost 6 bases at V and 7 bases at J; junction bases unmatched: 17. Germline CDR1 reads MNHEY; CDR2 reads SMNVEV (reference sequence). This clonotype was seen at least ten times. Its antigen is currently unknown. The receptor was derived from a girl under three years old with combined immunodeficiency, due to receive a stem cell transplant. Sequencing used PBMCs, obtained before TCRalphabeta/CD19-depleted stem cell transplant. The V call is TRBV27, the J call TRBJ2-1; 8 bases are a match to TRBD2. The CDR3 sequence is CASSQPVIAGLENEQFF. The CDR3 DNA follows: TGTGCCAGCAGCCAACCCGTAATAGCGGGATTAGAAAATGAGCAGTTCTTC.